This TCR beta chain was sequenced in a study of blood T cell repertoires in COVID-19. V shed 3 bases, J shed 8 bases, and the junction held 11 bases outside the gene matches. The CDR3 covers 16 residues. CDR1 SEHNR and CDR2 FQNEAQ come from the germline V gene (reference sequence). Original handling: Amplified reference gene primers provided the basis for estimating nucleated cell counts. Only in-frame clones appear in the TCRdb table, and some are missing; sequencing was by immunoSEQ multiplex PCR. From that table come the V and J calls and clone size; the DNA was used to work out D and trimming. The table has some 120,000 clones, approximately 85% seen once; the top ten hold around 4%.

The gene calls are TRBV7-9 and TRBJ1-2; 11 bases map to TRBD1. Sequencing was done on a sample of peripheral blood. The receptor was isolated from a human donor in a cohort sampled during active COVID-19. The DNA of the CDR3 is TGTGCCAGCAGCTTCCTGGGCGGACAGGGGGCCTACGGCTACACCTTC. Protein sequence: CASSFLGGQGAYGYTF.